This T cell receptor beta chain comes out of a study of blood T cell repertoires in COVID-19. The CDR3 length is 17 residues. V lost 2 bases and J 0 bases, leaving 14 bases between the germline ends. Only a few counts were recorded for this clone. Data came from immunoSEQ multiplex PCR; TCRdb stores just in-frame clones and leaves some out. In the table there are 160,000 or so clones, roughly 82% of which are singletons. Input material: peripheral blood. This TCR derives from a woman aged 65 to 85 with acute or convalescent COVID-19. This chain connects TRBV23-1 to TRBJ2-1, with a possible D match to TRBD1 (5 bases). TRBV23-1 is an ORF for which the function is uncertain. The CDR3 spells CASSQDPNRCSYNEQFF. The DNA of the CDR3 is TGCGCCAGCAGTCAAGATCCCAACAGGTGCTCCTACAATGAGCAGTTCTTC.